The clone carrying this TCR beta chain was picked up a small number of times. What it recognizes is unknown. The CDR3 is 13 residues long. Germline CDR1 and CDR2: ENHRY and SYGVKD. Trimming cost V 6 bases and J 3 bases, with 11 bases left between them. This entry is derived from a study of response to subunit inactivated influenza vaccine. Study conclusions and caveats: After each seasonal influenza vaccination, few new T cells are recruited, the authors suggested.

A single record per CDR3 protein comes from TCRdb applying MiXCR to the RT-PCR reads. In the table there are some 500,000 distinct CDR3 sequences, 10% to 15% of which are singletons. The TCR sequence derives from a man between 50 and 59 years old who received an inactivated influenza vaccine. The sample here was PBMCs from blood, taken more than 35 days after vaccination. The chain has TRBV10-3 and TRBJ1-1; TRBD1 is a possible D gene (5 bases). CDR3 protein: CAISRSRDTEAFF. The CDR3 region has the DNA TGTGCCATCAGCAGGTCCAGGGACACTGAAGCTTTCTTT.